This T cell receptor beta chain is from a study of tissue T cells after allogeneic stem cell transplantation (dated by TCRdb to between 2021 and 2023). A note on the overall study: The study profiled TCR beta repertoires across many tissues from research autopsies of patients with and without GVHD, plus mouse models of GVHD. On the human side, the study was prospective and observational, with no blinding or randomization.

Ends trimmed: V by 5 bases, J by 4 bases; bases unmatched to a gene: 2. From cysteine to phenylalanine, the CDR3 is 14 amino acids long. Shown are 39 bases from within the CDR3, in frame from base 1. Based on the germline V gene (reference sequence), the CDR1 and CDR2 sequences are SNHLY and FYNGKV. The time point label corresponds to: mouse harvest day 14 after allogeneic transplant. Mouse grafts combined 10^7 T-cell-depleted bone marrow cells with 10^6 splenic CD5+ T cells, given via tail vein injection. To model GVHD in mice, a major MHC-mismatch B6 (H2b) into BALB/c (H2d) model was used, and tissues were profiled at day 7 or 14. On day 7 or 14 post-transplant, mouse tissues and retro-orbital blood were harvested with separate sterile tools for each animal, and livers were flushed before harvest. Before genomic DNA isolation with the DNeasy Blood & Tissue Kit, mouse tissues were minced using razor blades in buffered saline.

To prepare the library, the immunoSEQ multiplex PCR assay was applied. Adaptive Biotechnologies performed TCRbeta CDR3 sequencing at survey depth and reported CDR3 sequences, V/J genes, productive frequency, and template counts. TCR beta CDR3 regions were amplified from genomic DNA rather than RNA. In the authors' own workflow: Jensen-Shannon divergence was used to quantify pairwise repertoire overlap between tissues, with a value of 1 indicating complete divergence and a value of 0 indicating identical repertoires. Tissues were clustered by single-linkage agglomerative hierarchical clustering of pairwise JSD values, and the clustering results were displayed as dendrograms. GLIPH2 was run on all patient samples with simulation_depth 1000, kmer_min_depth 3, cdr3_length_cutoff 8, keeping groups with more than two unique CDR3s. A standardized tissue-overlap score was generated by extrapolating Jaccard GLIPH-group overlap across patients to a standard repertoire size of 1000 clones. Linear mixed-effect models, with tissue included as a fixed effect and individual included as a random effect, were used to assess associations of diversity with clinical or experimental variables. TCRdb re-hosts the immuneACCESS table, in-frame sequences only. Its copies lack some clones; in the studies checked, an unresolved V gene accounts for under half of them, and the cause for the rest is not known. The V and J calls and clone size come from that table; D and trimming were worked out from the DNA. This sample has thousands of clones in its table, and around half of those were observed once. The leading ten clones occupy less than 40% of the sample.

Notes on this clone: Its antigen is currently not known. The gene names and germline sequences given are murine. The read terminates 1 residue ahead of where the CDR3 ends, so the germline J gene completes it.

The investigation overall reported the following: The patient cohort was small and clinically heterogeneous, and sampling depth was acknowledged as a limitation. Within patients, how anatomically similar tissues were was a major factor shaping TCR repertoire composition, regardless of disease or transplant status. Blood and spleen T cells captured only a limited portion of the TCR repertoire detected in tissues, in both patients and mice. Which tissue TCRs were alloreactive or antigen-specific was not determined in the study, and some of the clones might have been host cells that persisted. Only a few T cell clones appeared in more than one patient, yet motif-based clustering showed tissue-specific repertoire signatures that were shared between patients.

Sequencing was done on a sample of gut tissue. The chain is made from TRBV3 and TRBJ2-7; TRBD2 aligns with 13 central bases. The TCR was taken from a female BALB/c mouse given C57BL/6 T cells with graft-versus-host disease after an allogeneic hematopoietic cell transplant. The part of the CDR3 DNA that was read is TGTGCCAGCAGCCGGGACTGGGGGGGGTATGAACAGTAC. Translated, it reads CASSRDWGGYEQY. The complete CDR3 sequence is CASSRDWGGYEQYF.